This T cell receptor beta chain is drawn from a study of T cell repertoires in cytomegalovirus infection. Turning to the study itself: Recently identified HLA-C-restricted CMV epitopes were among the peptides used. TCR beta signatures that were public indicated CMV infection and matching HLA type.

Germline lookup yields CDR1 MGHRA and CDR2 YSYEKL. Deletions cut 1 base from V and 2 bases from J, with 14 bases between. This CDR3 spans 16 amino acids. Details on this clonotype: Its antigen is unidentified.

A single record per CDR3 protein comes from TCRdb applying MiXCR to the reads. The sample has about 350,000 distinct CDR3 sequences, about a third seen once. The study, taken as a whole, reports: HLA-C-restricted TCR beta clonotypes specific for CMV led the ex vivo response.

The sequences come from cultured PBMCs, collected from culture after CMV antigen stimulation. The receptor was derived from a human donor in good health (CMV status not recorded). Some clones in this sample may be carry-over from other donors' samples. The rearrangement links TRBV4-1 to TRBJ2-5; perhaps TRBD2 as D (6 bases). The CDR3 loop reads CASSQGWRAAQETQYF. The CDR3 bases are TGCGCCAGCAGCCAAGGCTGGAGGGCGGCACAAGAGACCCAGTACTTC.